Each of the 21 T cell receptor beta chains below was sequenced from the same sample in a study of blood T cell repertoires in COVID-19. The repertoire was sequenced with immunoSEQ multiplex PCR; TCRdb's copy has only in-frame clones and lacks some. The table includes about 300,000 clones, around 84% detected once. Sequences were obtained from peripheral blood. The origin of the receptors is a man aged 65 to 79 with acute or convalescent COVID-19.

The chain combines TRBV7-2 with TRBJ1-6, with D unclear. CDR1 is SGHTA and CDR2 is FQGNSA in the germline V gene. There are 14 residues in the CDR3. V lost 5 bases and J 3 bases, leaving 8 bases between the germline ends. CDR3 bases: TGTGCCAGCAGCCCGCAGGACTATAATTCACCCCTCCACTTT. Amino acid sequence: CASSPQDYNSPLHF.

The chain is built from TRBV29-1 and TRBJ2-5, with D possibly being TRBD1 (6 bases). Trimming removed 4 bases at V and 2 bases at J, with 11 bases between. In germline, CDR1 is SQVTM, CDR2 ANQGSEA. This CDR3 has 13 amino acids. This CDR3 is CSVADSRQETQYF. The CDR3 DNA reads as TGCAGCGTTGCGGACAGTCGACAAGAGACCCAGTACTTC.

V and J are TRBV6-2 or TRBV6-3 and TRBJ2-2; 9 nucleotides agree with TRBD1. CDR3 size: 16 residues. With 5 bases clipped from V and 5 bases from J, the junction kept 9 bases outside the gene matches. The V gene's germline CDR1 is MNHEY and CDR2 SVGEGT. The CDR3 nucleotides read TGTGCCAGCAGTACCCCCGACAGGGGGGTAACCGGGGAGCTGTTTTTT. This codes for CASSTPDRGVTGELFF.

The table lists this clone with a count of one. The chain uses TRBV6-5 and TRBJ2-2, with 7 bases identical to TRBD1. Germline CDR1 MNHEY, CDR2 SVGAGI. The CDR3 is 15 residues long. The J segment lost 6 bases and the V segment lost 6 bases, leaving 10 bases of the junction unmatched. DNA of the CDR3: TGTGCCAGCAGGACGGACAGGAATTCCCCCGGGGAGCTGTTTTTT. Translated: CASRTDRNSPGELFF.

The chain links TRBV6-2 or TRBV6-3 to TRBJ2-2, with 7 positions matching TRBD1. This CDR3 comprises 16 residues. In germline, CDR1 is MNHEY, CDR2 SVGEGT. V gave up 5 bases and J gave up 6 bases; unmatched junction bases: 12. This chain's CDR3 is CASSKPTGIRAGELFF. CDR3 bases: TGTGCCAGCAGTAAACCGACAGGGATAAGGGCCGGGGAGCTGTTTTTT.

The chain recombines TRBV6-5 with TRBJ1-1; 9 nucleotides align to TRBD1. CDR1 and CDR2 (germline): MNHEY, SVGAGI. This CDR3 region has 13 residues. CDR3 sequence: CEGQGRPNTEAFF. DNA of the CDR3: TGTGAGGGACAGGGTAGGCCGAACACTGAAGCTTTCTTT.

CDR3 protein: CASRTGGGEYEQYF. The CDR3 DNA sequence: TGTGCCAGCAGGACGGGAGGGGGGGAGTATGAGCAGTACTTC. This chain connects TRBV6-6 to TRBJ2-7, with 8 nucleotides matching TRBD2. With 6 bases clipped from V and 7 bases from J, the junction kept 11 bases outside the gene matches. CDR3 size: 14 residues. CDR1 and CDR2 (germline): MNHNY, SVGAGI (reference sequence).

The chain carries TRBV7-9 and TRBJ2-1; 10 bases match TRBD1. J gave up 5 bases and V 7 bases, and 14 bases lay outside the gene matches. The length of the CDR3 is 17 residues. CDR1 and CDR2 (germline): SEHNR, FQNEAQ (reference sequence). The CDR3 region has the DNA TGTGCCAGCACCTTGACATCGGGGGGACAGGGGAACAATGAGCAGTTCTTC. This codes for CASTLTSGGQGNNEQFF.

The chain has TRBV9 and TRBJ2-1, with 10 positions matching TRBD2. The CDR3 totals 15 residues. Germline CDR1 and CDR2: SGDLS and YYNGEE. Germline trimming cut 4 bases from V and 9 bases from J; bases unmatched to any gene: 10. DNA of the CDR3: TGTGCCAGCAGCCCCGGAATAGCGGGAGGTTCTGAGCAGTTCTTC. Translated, it gives CASSPGIAGGSEQFF.

Here the CDR3 DNA reads TGTGCCATCAACCCGACAGGGGTTGGAAACACCATATATTTT. Translating gives CAINPTGVGNTIYF. V is TRBV10-3 and J is TRBJ1-3; TRBD1 matches at 8 bases. Germline V CDR1 and CDR2: ENHRY, SYGVKD. Trimming took 7 bases from V and 3 from J; bases not matched to a gene: 5. This CDR3 comprises 14 residues.

This chain connects TRBV6-6 to TRBJ1-2; 7 nucleotides agree with TRBD1. Germline V gene lookup returns CDR1 MNHNY and CDR2 SVGAGI (reference sequence). The CDR3 sequence is 14 residues long. V was pared by 6 bases and J by 4 bases, with 8 bases of the junction left unmatched. The CDR3 sequence: CASSPGQVVYGYTF. DNA of the CDR3: TGTGCCAGCAGCCCCGGACAGGTCGTCTATGGCTACACCTTC.

This clone has more than one count but fewer than ten. The chain combines TRBV5-1 with TRBJ2-7; possible D gene TRBD1, 6 bases. V lost 2 bases, J lost 5 bases, and 14 bases lay in between. This CDR3 is 14 amino acids long. Per germline, CDR1 SGHRS and CDR2 YFSETQ. The CDR3 DNA reads TGCGCCAGCAGCTTAACAGGGAGTGGGGACGAGCAGTACTTC. Amino acid sequence: CASSLTGSGDEQYF.

The V gene is TRBV9, the J gene TRBJ1-1; D is perhaps TRBD1 (5 bases). Germline CDR1 and CDR2: SGDLS and YYNGEE. Trimming took off 2 bases at V and 5 bases at J, with 13 bases between the two ends. This CDR3 has 14 residues. In DNA, the CDR3 is TGTGCCAGCAGCGTCTCACTCGGGGGGACTGAAGCTTTCTTT. Translating gives CASSVSLGGTEAFF.

The V and J genes are TRBV2 and TRBJ1-2, with D unresolved. V was pared by 3 bases and J by 2 bases, with 7 bases between. CDR3 length: 13 amino acids. The germline gives CDR1 SNHLY, CDR2 FYNNEI. CDR3 nucleotides: TGTGCCAGCAGTGAGAGAGCCAACTATGGCTACACCTTC. It is translated as CASSERANYGYTF.

The rearrangement links TRBV3-1 (or the pseudogene TRBV3-2) to TRBJ2-7; TRBD2 is a possible D gene (5 bases). V dropped 4 bases and J dropped 1 base, with 11 bases sitting between them. The CDR3 runs 14 residues. CDR1 LGHDT and CDR2 YNNKEL come from the germline V gene (reference sequence). The CDR3 loop reads CASSLGPGSYEQYF. The CDR3, as DNA: TGTGCCAGCAGCCTAGGACCGGGGTCCTACGAGCAGTACTTC.

The chain has TRBV30 and TRBJ2-3, with 7 bases identical to TRBD1. The CDR3 extends over 15 amino acids. CDR1 is GTSNPN, CDR2 SVGIG, per germline (reference sequence). V shed 3 bases, J shed 6 bases, and the junction held 12 bases outside the gene matches. The CDR3, as DNA: TGTGCCTGGAGAGAGGGGGCAGGGGGTCCGGATACGCAGTATTTT. Encoded protein: CAWREGAGGPDTQYF.

This chain uses TRBV7-9 with TRBJ1-5; a weak D match, TRBD1 (5 bases). Germline loops: CDR1 SEHNR, CDR2 FQNEAQ (reference sequence). This CDR3 region has 14 residues. Trimming stripped 7 bases from V and 5 bases from J, with 15 bases between. CDR3 in amino acids: CASTPLGADQPQHF. The CDR3 nucleotides read TGTGCCAGCACCCCCCTAGGGGCAGATCAGCCCCAGCATTTT.

This clone was found a few times. The chain links TRBV4-3 to TRBJ1-4; TRBD1 matches at 9 bases. Looked up from germline, CDR1 is LGHNA and CDR2 is YSLEER. This CDR3 contains 15 residues. Germline trimming cut 2 bases from V and 6 bases from J; bases unmatched to any gene: 4. The CDR3 loop reads CASSQQQGAYEKLFF. DNA for the CDR3: TGCGCCAGCAGCCAACAACAGGGGGCTTATGAAAAACTGTTTTTT.

CDR3 region: CASSLYRGRDSPLHF. CDR3 DNA sequence: TGTGCCAGCAGCCTGTACAGGGGGCGGGATTCACCCCTCCACTTT. The chain has TRBV7-2 and TRBJ1-6, with 9 bases aligning to TRBD1. This CDR3 is 15 amino acids long. Germline assignment: CDR1 SGHTA and CDR2 FQGNSA. Unmatched junction bases numbered 7, after V lost 5 bases and J lost 8 bases.

In its sample, this clone was seen a few times. The rearrangement uses TRBV4-2 and TRBJ1-3, with 10 bases aligning to TRBD1. CDR3 length: 17 amino acids. The V segment lost 4 bases and the J segment 0 bases; nucleotides outside the gene matches: 6. Germline V gene sequence: CDR1 LGHNA, CDR2 YNFKEQ. The CDR3 nucleotides are TGTGCCAGCAGCCGCGAGAGGACAGGGGGCTCTGGAAACACCATATATTTT. Translation: CASSRERTGGSGNTIYF.

A word on this clone: Other DNA sequences in the sample encode the same CDR3. This chain connects TRBV5-1 to TRBJ2-5, with 14 bases matching TRBD2. Germline V lookup: CDR1 SGHRS, CDR2 YFSETQ. The CDR3 length is 17 residues. After removal of 0 bases from V and 1 base from J, the junction contained 2 bases not matched to a gene. The CDR3 DNA is TGCGCCAGCAGCTTGGCCGGGACTAGCGGGGGCCAAGAGACCCAGTACTTC. Translation: CASSLAGTSGGQETQYF. Combining the CDR3 with reference TRBV5-1 and TRBJ2-5 gives the whole variable domain KAGVTQTPRYLIKTRGQQVTLSCSPISGHRSVSWYQQTPGQGLQFLFEYFSETQRNKGNFPGRFSGRQFSNSRSEMNVSTLELGDSALYLCASSLAGTSGGQETQYFGPGTRLLVL.